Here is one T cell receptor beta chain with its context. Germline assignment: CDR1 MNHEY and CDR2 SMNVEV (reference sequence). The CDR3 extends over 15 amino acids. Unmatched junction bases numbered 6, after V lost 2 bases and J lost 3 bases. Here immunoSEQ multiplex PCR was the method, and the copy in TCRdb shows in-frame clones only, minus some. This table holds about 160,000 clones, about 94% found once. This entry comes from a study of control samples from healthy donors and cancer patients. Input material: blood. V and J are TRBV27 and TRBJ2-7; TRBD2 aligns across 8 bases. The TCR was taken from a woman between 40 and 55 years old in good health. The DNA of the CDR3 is TGTGCCAGCAGTTTAGGGAGCGGGAGAGGCTACGAGCAGTACTTC. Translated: CASSLGSGRGYEQYF.